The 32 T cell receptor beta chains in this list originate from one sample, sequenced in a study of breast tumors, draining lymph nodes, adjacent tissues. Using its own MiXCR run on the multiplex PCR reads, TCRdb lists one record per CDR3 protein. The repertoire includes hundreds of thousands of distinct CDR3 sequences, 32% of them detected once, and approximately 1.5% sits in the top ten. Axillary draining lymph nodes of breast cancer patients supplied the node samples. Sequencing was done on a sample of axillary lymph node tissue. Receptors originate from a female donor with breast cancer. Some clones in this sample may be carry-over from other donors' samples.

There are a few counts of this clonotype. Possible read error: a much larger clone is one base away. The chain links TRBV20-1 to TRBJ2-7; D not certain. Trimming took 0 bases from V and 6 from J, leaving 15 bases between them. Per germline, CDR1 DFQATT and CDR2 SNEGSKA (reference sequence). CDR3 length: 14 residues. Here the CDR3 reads CSARDLFNSSEQYF. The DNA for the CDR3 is TGCAGTGCTAGAGATTTGTTTAACTCTTCCGAGCAGTACTTC.

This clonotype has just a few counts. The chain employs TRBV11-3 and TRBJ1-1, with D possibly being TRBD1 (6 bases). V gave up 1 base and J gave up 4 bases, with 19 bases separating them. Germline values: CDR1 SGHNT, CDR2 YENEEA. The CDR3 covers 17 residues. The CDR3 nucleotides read TGTGCCAGCAGCTTAGGAGAACAGGGAGGATTGCTCACTGAAGCTTTCTTT. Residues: CASSLGEQGGLLTEAFF.

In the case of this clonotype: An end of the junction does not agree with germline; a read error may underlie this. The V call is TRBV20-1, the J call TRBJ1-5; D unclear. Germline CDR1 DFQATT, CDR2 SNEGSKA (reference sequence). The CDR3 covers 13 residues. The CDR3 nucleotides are TGTAGTGCTAGGCGGGGTGGGAATCAGCTCCAGCATTTT. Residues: CSARRGGNQLQHF.

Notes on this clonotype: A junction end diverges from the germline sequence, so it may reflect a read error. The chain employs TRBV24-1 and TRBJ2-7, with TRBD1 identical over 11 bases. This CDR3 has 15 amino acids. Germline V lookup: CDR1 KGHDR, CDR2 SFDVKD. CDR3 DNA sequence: TGTGCCGCCAGTGACGGGGACAGGGGGGACTACGAGCAGTACTTC. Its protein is CAASDGDRGDYEQYF.

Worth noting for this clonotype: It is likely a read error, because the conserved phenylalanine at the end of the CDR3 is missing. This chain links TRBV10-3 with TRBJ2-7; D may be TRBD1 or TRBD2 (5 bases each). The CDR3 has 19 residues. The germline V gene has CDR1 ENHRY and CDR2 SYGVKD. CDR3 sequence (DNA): TGTGCCACCAGTGAGTCGGGGCCTTTAACCGGACCTCGTCCCTACGAGCAGTACCTC. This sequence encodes CATSESGPLTGPRPYEQYL.

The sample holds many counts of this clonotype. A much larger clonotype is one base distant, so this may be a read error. The CDR3 region has the DNA TGTGCCACCAGTGGTCCTGGGACGGGAGACTATGGCTACACCTTC. Protein: CATSGPGTGDYGYTF. V is TRBV24-1 and J is TRBJ1-2, with D maybe TRBD1 (5 bases). Deletions cut 5 bases from V and 3 bases from J, with 15 bases between. CDR1 is KGHDR and CDR2 is SFDVKD in the germline V gene. The CDR3 runs 15 residues.

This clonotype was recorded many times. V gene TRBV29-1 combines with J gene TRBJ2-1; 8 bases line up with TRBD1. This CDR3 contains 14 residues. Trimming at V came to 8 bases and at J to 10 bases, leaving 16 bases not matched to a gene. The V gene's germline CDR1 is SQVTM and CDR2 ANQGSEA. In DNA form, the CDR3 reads TGCAGCCCTCGGGACAGGAGGCTACCTCGGGAGCAGTTCTTC. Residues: CSPRDRRLPREQFF.

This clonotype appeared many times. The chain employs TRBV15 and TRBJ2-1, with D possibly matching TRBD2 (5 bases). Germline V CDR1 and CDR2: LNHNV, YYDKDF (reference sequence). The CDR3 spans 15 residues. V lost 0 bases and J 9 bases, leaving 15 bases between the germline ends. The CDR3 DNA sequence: TGTGCCACCAGCAGAGATAGTCCCGGGGATGCTGAGCAGTTCTTC. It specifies CATSRDSPGDAEQFF.

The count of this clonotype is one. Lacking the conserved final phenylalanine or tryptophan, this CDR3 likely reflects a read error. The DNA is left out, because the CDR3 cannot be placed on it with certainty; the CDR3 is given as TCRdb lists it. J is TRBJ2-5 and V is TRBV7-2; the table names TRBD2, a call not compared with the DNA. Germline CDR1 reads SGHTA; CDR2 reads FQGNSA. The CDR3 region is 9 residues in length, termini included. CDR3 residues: CASSLLGTS.

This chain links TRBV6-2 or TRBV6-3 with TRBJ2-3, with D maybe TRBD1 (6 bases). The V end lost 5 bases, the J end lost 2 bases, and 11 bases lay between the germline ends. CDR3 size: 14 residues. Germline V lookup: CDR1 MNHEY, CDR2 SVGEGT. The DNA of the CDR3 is TGTGCCAGCAGTCCCGGACAGACCACAGATACGCAGTATTTT. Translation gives CASSPGQTTDTQYF.

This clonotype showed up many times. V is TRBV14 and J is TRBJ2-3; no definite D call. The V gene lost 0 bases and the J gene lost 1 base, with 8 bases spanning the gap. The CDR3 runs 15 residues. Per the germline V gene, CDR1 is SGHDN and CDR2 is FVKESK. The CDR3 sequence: CASSQDNRGTDTQYF. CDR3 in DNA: TGTGCCAGCAGCCAAGATAATCGGGGCACAGATACGCAGTATTTT.

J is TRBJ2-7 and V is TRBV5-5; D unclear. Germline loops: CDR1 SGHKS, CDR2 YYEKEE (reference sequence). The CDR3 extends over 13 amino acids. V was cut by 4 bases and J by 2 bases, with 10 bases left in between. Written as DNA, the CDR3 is TGTGCCAGCAGCCCGACACGCACCTACGAGCAGTACTTC. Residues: CASSPTRTYEQYF.

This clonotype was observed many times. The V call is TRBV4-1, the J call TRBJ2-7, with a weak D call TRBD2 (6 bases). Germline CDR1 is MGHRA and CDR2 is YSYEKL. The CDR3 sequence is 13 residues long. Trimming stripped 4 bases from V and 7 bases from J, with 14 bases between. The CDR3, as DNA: TGCGCCAGCAGCCCCGGGCGGAGGGATGAGCAGTACTTC. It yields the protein CASSPGRRDEQYF.

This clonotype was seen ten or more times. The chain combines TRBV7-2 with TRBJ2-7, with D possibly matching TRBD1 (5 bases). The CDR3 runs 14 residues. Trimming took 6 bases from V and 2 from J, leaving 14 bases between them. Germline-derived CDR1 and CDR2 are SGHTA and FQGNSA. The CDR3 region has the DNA TGTGCCAGCAGTTATGACAGAGTTACCTACGAGCAGTACTTC. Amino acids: CASSYDRVTYEQYF.

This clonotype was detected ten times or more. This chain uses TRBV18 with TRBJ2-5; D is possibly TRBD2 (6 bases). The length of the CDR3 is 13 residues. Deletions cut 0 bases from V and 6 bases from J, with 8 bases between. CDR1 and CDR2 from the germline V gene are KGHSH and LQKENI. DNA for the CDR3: TGTGCCAGCTCACCACCGACTAGAAAGACCCAGTACTTC. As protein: CASSPPTRKTQYF.

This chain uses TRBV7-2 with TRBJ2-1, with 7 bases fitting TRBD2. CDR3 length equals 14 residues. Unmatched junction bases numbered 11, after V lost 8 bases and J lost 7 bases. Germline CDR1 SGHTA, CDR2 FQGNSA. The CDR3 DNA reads TGTGCCAGCCACCAGTCGGGGGGACGGAATGAGCAGTTCTTC. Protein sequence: CASHQSGGRNEQFF.

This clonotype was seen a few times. The CDR3, as DNA: TGTGCCAGCAGCCAAGACTACTACGGCACTGAAGCTTTCTTT. Its protein product is CASSQDYYGTEAFF. The rearrangement uses TRBV4-2 and TRBJ1-1, with no clear D. Germline-derived CDR1 and CDR2 are LGHNA and YNFKEQ. CDR3 size: 14 residues. V lost 0 bases to trimming and J lost 4 bases, with 9 bases between them.

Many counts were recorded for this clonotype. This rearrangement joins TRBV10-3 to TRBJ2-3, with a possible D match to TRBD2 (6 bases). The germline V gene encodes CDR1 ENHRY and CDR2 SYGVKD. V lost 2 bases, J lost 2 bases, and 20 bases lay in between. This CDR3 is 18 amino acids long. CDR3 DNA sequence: TGTGCCATCAGTGAGGGGGGTCCAAGGGTAGCGGACACAGATACGCAGTATTTT. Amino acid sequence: CAISEGGPRVADTDTQYF.

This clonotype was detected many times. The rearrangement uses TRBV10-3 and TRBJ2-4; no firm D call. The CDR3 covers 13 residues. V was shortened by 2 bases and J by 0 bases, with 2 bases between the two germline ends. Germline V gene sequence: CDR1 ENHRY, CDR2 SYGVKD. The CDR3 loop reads CAISELAKNIQYF. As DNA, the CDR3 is TGTGCCATCAGTGAGCTAGCCAAAAACATTCAGTACTTC.

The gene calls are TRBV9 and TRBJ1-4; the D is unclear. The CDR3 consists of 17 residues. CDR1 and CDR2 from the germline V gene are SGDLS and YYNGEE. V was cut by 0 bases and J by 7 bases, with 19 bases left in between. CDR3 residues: CASSVAASGRIGEKLFF. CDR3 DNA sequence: TGTGCCAGCAGCGTAGCGGCTAGCGGGAGGATTGGTGAAAAACTGTTTTTT.

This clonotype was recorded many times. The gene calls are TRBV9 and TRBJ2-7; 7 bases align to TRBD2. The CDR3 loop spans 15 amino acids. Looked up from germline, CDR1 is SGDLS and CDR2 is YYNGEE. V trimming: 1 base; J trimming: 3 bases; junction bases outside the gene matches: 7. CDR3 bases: TGTGCCAGCAGCGTATCCCCAGCGGGACGCTACGAGCAGTACTTC. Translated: CASSVSPAGRYEQYF.

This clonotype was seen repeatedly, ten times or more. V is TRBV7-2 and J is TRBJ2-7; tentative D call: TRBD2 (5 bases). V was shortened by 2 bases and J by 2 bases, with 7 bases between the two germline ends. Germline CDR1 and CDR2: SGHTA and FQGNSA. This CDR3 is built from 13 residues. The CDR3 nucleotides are TGTGCCAGCAGCTTACAGCGGACCTACGAGCAGTACTTC. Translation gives CASSLQRTYEQYF.

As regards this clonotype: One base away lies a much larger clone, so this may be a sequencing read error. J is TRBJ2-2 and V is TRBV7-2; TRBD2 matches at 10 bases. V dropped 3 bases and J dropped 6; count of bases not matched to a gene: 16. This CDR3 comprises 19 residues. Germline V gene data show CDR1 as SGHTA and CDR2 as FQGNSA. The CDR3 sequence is CASSFRGLAGVGEPGELFF. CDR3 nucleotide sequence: TGTGCCAGCAGCTTCAGGGGGCTAGCGGGAGTAGGAGAACCCGGGGAGCTGTTTTTT.

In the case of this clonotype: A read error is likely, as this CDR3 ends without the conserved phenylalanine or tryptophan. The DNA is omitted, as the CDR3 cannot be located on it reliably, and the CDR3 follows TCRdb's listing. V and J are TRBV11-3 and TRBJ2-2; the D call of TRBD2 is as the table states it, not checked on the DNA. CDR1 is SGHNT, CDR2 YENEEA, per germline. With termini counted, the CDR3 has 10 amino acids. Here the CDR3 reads CASSSRTSGI.

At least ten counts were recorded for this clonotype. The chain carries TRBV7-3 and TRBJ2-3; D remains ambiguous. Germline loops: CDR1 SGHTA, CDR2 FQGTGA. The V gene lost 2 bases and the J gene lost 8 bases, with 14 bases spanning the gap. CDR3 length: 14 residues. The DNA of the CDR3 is TGTGCCAGCAGCTTAGCGTCGGGTTTGGCTACGCAGTATTTT. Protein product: CASSLASGLATQYF.

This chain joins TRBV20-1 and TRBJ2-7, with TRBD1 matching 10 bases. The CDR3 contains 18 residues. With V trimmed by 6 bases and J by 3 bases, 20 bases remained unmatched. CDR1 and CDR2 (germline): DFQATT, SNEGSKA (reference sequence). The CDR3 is CSAPDRDRGPETIYEQYF. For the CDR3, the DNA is TGCAGTGCCCCGGACCGAGACAGGGGGCCGGAGACGATCTACGAGCAGTACTTC.

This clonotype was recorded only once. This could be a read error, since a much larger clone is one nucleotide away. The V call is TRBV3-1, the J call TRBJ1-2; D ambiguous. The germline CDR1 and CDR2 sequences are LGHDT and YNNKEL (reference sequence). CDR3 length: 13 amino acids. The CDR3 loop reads CASGQIPGSGYTF. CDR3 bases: TGTGCCAGCGGCCAAATTCCAGGCAGTGGCTACACCTTC.

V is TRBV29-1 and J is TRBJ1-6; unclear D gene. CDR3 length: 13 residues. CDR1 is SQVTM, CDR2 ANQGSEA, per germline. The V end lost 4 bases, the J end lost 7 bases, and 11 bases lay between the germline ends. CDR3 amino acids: CSVAGRPNSPLHF. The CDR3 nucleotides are TGCAGCGTTGCAGGACGGCCAAATTCACCCCTCCACTTT.

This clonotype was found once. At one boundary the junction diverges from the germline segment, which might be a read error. The CDR3 reads CASSEKNYNDQFF. In DNA, the CDR3 is TGCGCCAGCAGCGAAAAGAACTACAATGACCAGTTCTTC. This chain joins TRBV5-1 and TRBJ2-1; no reliable D call. This CDR3 spans 13 amino acids. Looked up from germline, CDR1 is SGHRS and CDR2 is YFSETQ.

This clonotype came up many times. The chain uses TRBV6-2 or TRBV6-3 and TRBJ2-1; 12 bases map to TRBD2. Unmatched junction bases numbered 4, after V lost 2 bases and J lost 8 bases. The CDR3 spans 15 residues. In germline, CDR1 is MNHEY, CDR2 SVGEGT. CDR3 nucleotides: TGTGCCAGCAGTTACCTAGCGGGAGGGAGCGATGAGCAGTTCTTC. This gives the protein CASSYLAGGSDEQFF.

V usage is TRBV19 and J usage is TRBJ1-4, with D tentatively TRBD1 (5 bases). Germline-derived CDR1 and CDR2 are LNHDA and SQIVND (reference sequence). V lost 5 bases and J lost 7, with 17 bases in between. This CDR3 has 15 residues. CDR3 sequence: CASSASGLAGEKLFF. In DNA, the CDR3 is TGTGCCAGTAGTGCCTCGGGACTAGCGGGTGAAAAACTGTTTTTT.

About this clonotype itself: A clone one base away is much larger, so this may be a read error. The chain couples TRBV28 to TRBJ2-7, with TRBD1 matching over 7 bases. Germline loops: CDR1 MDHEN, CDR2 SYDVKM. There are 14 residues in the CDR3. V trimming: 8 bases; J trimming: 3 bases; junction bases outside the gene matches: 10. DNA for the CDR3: TGTGCCAGCTATCGGACAGGATCCAACTACGAGCAGTACTTC. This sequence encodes CASYRTGSNYEQYF.